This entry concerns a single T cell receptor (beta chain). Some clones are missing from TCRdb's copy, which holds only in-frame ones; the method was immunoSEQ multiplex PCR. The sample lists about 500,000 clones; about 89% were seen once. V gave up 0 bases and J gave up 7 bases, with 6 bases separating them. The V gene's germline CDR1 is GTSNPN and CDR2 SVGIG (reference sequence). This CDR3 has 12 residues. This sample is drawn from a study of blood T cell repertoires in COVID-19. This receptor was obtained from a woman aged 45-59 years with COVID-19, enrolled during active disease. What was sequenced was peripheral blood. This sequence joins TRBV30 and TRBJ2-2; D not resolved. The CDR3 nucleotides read TGTGCCTGGAGTGTCCCCTACGGGGAGCTGTTTTTT. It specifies CAWSVPYGELFF.